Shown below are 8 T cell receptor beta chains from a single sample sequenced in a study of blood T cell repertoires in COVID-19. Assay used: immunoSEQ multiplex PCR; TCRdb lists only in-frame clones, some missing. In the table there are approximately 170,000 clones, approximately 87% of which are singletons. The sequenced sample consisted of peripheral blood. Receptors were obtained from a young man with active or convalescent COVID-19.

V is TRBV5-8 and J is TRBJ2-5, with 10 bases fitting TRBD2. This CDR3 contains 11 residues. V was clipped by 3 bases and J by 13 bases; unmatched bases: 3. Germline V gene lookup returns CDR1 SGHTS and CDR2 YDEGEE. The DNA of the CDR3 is TGTGCCAGCAGCTCCGCTAGCGGGGGGTACTTC. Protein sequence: CASSSASGGYF.

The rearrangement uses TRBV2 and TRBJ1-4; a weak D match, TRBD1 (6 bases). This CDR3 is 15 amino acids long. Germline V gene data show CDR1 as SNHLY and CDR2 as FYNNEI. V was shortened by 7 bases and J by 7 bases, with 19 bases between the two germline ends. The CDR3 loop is CASTIGTSGGEKLFF. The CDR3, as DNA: TGTGCCAGCACCATCGGGACAAGCGGCGGTGAAAAACTGTTTTTT.

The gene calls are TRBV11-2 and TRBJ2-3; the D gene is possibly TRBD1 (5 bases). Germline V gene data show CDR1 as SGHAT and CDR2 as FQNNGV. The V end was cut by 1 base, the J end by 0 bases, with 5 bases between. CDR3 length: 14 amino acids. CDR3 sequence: CASSLGTSTDTQYF. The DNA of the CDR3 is TGTGCCAGCAGCTTAGGGACAAGCACAGATACGCAGTATTTT.

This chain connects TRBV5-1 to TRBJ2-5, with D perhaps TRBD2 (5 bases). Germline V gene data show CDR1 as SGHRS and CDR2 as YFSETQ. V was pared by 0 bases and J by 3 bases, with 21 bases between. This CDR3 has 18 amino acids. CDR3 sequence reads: CASSLAGGPPVGEETQYF. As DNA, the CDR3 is TGCGCCAGCAGCTTGGCCGGAGGTCCCCCAGTGGGAGAAGAGACCCAGTACTTC.

CDR3 sequence: CASSPVTISQGAYGYTF. CDR3 in DNA: TGTGCCAGTAGTCCCGTAACGATTTCCCAGGGGGCCTATGGCTACACCTTC. The chain employs TRBV19 and TRBJ1-2; 8 nucleotides agree with TRBD1. V was pared by 5 bases and J by 4 bases, with 15 bases of the junction left unmatched. Per germline, CDR1 LNHDA and CDR2 SQIVND (reference sequence). The CDR3 totals 17 residues.

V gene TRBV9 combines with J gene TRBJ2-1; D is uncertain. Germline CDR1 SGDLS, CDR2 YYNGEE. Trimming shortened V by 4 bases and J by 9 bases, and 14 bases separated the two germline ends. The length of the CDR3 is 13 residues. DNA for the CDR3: TGTGCCAGCAGCTCTCGAGGTCACGGTGAGCAGTTCTTC. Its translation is CASSSRGHGEQFF.

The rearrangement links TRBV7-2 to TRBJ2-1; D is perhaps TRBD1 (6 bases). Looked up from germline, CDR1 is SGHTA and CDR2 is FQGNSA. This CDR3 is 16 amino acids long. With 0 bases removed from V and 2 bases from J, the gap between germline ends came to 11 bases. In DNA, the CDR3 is TGTGCCAGCAGCTTAGCCTCACAGGGACCCTACAATGAGCAGTTCTTC. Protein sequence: CASSLASQGPYNEQFF.

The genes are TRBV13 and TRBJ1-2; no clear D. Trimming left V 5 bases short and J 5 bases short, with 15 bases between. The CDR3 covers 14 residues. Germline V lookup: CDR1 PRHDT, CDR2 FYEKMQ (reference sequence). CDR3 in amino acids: CASSLKSSNYGYTF. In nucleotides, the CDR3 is TGTGCCAGCAGCCTTAAGTCGAGTAATTATGGCTACACCTTC.